This T cell receptor beta chain derives from a study of blood T cell repertoires in COVID-19. This CDR3 region has 14 residues. J was trimmed by 5 bases and V by 5 bases; bases with no gene match: 3. The V gene's germline CDR1 is SEHNR and CDR2 FQNEAQ (reference sequence). Generated by immunoSEQ multiplex PCR, the TCRdb table keeps only in-frame clones and is missing some. The sample carries tens of thousands of clones, roughly four fifths recorded once. The chain combines TRBV7-9 with TRBJ1-4; TRBD1 aligns across 9 bases. Sequenced sample: peripheral blood. This TCR derives from an elderly woman with acute or convalescent COVID-19. For the CDR3, the DNA is TGTGCCAGCAGCCCCGACAGGGGGAATGAAAAACTGTTTTTT. It translates to CASSPDRGNEKLFF.